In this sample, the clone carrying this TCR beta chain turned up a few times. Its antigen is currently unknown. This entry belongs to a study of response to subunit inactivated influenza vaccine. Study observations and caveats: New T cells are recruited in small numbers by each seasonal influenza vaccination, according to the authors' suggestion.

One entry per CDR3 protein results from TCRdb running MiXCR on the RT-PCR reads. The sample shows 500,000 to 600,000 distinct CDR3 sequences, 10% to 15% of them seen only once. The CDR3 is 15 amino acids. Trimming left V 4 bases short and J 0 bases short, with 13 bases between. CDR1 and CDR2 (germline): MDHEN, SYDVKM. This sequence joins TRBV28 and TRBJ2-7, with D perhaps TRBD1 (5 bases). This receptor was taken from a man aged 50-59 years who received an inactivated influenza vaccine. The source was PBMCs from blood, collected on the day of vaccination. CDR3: CASSSRYRSSYEQYF. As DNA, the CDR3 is TGTGCCAGCAGTTCAAGATACAGGAGCTCCTACGAGCAGTACTTC.